The 23 T cell receptor beta chains below were found in one sample sequenced in a study of regulatory T cells in long-lasting Graves disease. The time point is: newly diagnosed GD, antithyroid drugs for less than 3 months. The authors made the TCR library using RNA they extracted from PBMCs. To make TCR beta libraries, researchers used iRepertoire HTBI primers and Arm-PCR of CDR3 regions. TCRdb processed the multiplex PCR reads anew with MiXCR; each CDR3 protein has one entry. The repertoire holds 350,000 to 400,000 distinct CDR3 sequences, with roughly a sixth as singletons. Here the sequenced sample was peripheral blood mononuclear cells (PBMCs), taken at new diagnosis, from a patient treated with antithyroid drugs. These receptor sequences come from a female donor with Graves disease.

There are many counts of this clonotype. The chain uses TRBV28 and TRBJ2-1; TRBD1 matches at 10 bases. J lost 6 bases, V lost 5 bases, and 7 bases had no gene match. In germline, CDR1 is MDHEN, CDR2 SYDVKM. The length of the CDR3 is 15 residues. The CDR3 coding sequence is TGTGCCAGCAGTCAACCGGGACAGGGGAGCAATGAGCAGTTCTTC. Translating it yields CASSQPGQGSNEQFF. The entire variable domain, with the rest obtained from reference TRBV28 and TRBJ2-1, is as follows: DVKVTQSSRYLVKRTGEKVFLECVQDMDHENMFWYRQDPGLGLRLIYFSYDVKMKEKGDIPEGYSVSREKKERFSLILESASTNQTSMYLCASSQPGQGSNEQFFGPGTRLTVL.

The rearrangement joins TRBV19 to TRBJ2-5, with 9 bases matching TRBD2. The CDR3 spans 16 residues. Looked up from germline, CDR1 is LNHDA and CDR2 is SQIVND (reference sequence). The V gene end was trimmed by 2 bases and the J gene end by 1 base; junction bases not matched to a gene: 5. The CDR3 loop reads CASSIRAGGFQETQYF. The DNA of the CDR3 is TGTGCCAGTAGTATACGAGCGGGGGGTTTCCAAGAGACCCAGTACTTC.

Ten or more counts support this clonotype. An end of the junction differs from the germline gene, which may be a read error. This chain uses TRBV28 with TRBJ2-3; TRBD2 matches at 12 bases. Germline CDR1 is MDHEN and CDR2 is SYDVKM. The CDR3 sequence is 12 residues long. CDR3 amino acids: CTSGRQTDTQYF. DNA of the CDR3: TGCACTAGCGGGAGGCAAACAGATACGCAGTATTTT.

This clonotype was detected ten times or more. The chain combines TRBV7-9 with TRBJ1-1; D remains unclear. Germline CDR1 and CDR2: SEHNR and FQNEAQ (reference sequence). This CDR3 is built from 14 residues. With 5 bases removed from V and 0 bases from J, the gap between germline ends came to 10 bases. The CDR3 bases are TGTGCCAGCAGCGGTATTACTATGAACACTGAAGCTTTCTTT. Translating gives CASSGITMNTEAFF. Complete variable domain (other parts from reference TRBV7-9 and TRBJ1-1): DTGVSQNPRHKITKRGQNVTFRCDPISEHNRLYWYRQTLGQGPEFLTYFQNEAQLEKSRLLSDRFSAERPKGSFSTLEIQRTEQGDSAMYLCASSGITMNTEAFFGQGTRLTVV.

The sample holds a few counts of this clonotype. The chain links TRBV25-1 to TRBJ1-1; TRBD1 aligns across 7 bases. CDR1 is MGHDK, CDR2 SYGVNS, per germline. V was clipped by 0 bases and J by 5 bases; unmatched bases: 6. This CDR3 spans 15 amino acids. CDR3 residues: CASSEYIQGGTEAFF. The CDR3 region has the DNA TGTGCCAGCAGTGAATATATTCAGGGGGGTACTGAAGCTTTCTTT.

The rearrangement joins TRBV20-1 to TRBJ2-2; 12 bases line up with TRBD2. With V trimmed by 4 bases and J by 6 bases, 9 bases remained unmatched. From germline, CDR1 is DFQATT and CDR2 SNEGSKA (reference sequence). This CDR3 spans 16 amino acids. CDR3 sequence (DNA): TGCAGTGCTAATCCTCTAGCGGGAGGGCCGCCCGGGGAGCTGTTTTTT. Translating gives CSANPLAGGPPGELFF.

The CDR3, as DNA: TGCAGCGTTGAACCGGTTTGGCCGTACAATGAGCAGTTCTTC. Amino acid sequence: CSVEPVWPYNEQFF. V is TRBV29-1 and J is TRBJ2-1; D unresolved. Germline lookup yields CDR1 SQVTM and CDR2 ANQGSEA. Trimming took off 2 bases at V and 4 bases at J, with 12 bases between the two ends. The length of the CDR3 is 14 residues.

At least ten counts were recorded for this clonotype. The chain couples TRBV27 to TRBJ2-7, with a possible D match to TRBD1 (5 bases). CDR3 size: 14 residues. Germline V lookup: CDR1 MNHEY, CDR2 SMNVEV (reference sequence). The V end was cut by 3 bases, the J end by 2 bases, with 11 bases between. This chain's CDR3 is CASSFRAATYEQYF. The CDR3 nucleotides read TGTGCCAGCAGTTTCAGGGCGGCTACCTACGAGCAGTACTTC.

J is TRBJ1-1 and V is TRBV6-1, with 7 bases fitting TRBD1. This CDR3 comprises 15 residues. Germline loops: CDR1 MNHNS, CDR2 SASEGT. Trimming cost V 4 bases and J 10 bases; bases outside gene matches: 15. CDR3 loop: CASSGGGRGGQRAFF. CDR3 coding DNA: TGTGCCAGCAGTGGGGGGGGGCGTGGGGGACAGAGAGCTTTCTTT.

Only one count was recorded for this clonotype. This rearrangement joins TRBV2 to TRBJ1-3; D call uncertain. With 8 bases removed from V and 4 bases from J, the gap between germline ends came to 21 bases. Per germline, CDR1 SNHLY and CDR2 FYNNEI. There are 16 residues in the CDR3. CDR3 sequence: CASSRTNTLRGNTIYF. The DNA for the CDR3 is TGTGCCAGCTCCCGAACTAACACCCTCCGGGGAAACACCATATATTTT.

This clonotype has ten or more counts. The gene calls are TRBV20-1 and TRBJ2-1, with TRBD2 matching 10 bases. The CDR3 is 14 amino acids. CDR1 and CDR2 from the germline V gene are DFQATT and SNEGSKA (reference sequence). V shed 6 bases and J 6 bases; nucleotides not matched to a gene: 8. CDR3 bases: TGCAGTGCCCGGACTAGCGGACTCACCAATGAGCAGTTCTTC. Protein: CSARTSGLTNEQFF.

This clonotype was counted ten times or more. The chain has TRBV11-1 and TRBJ2-7; possibly TRBD1 for D (6 bases). V was shortened by 3 bases and J by 5 bases, with 11 bases between the two germline ends. The CDR3 runs to 13 residues. Germline-derived CDR1 and CDR2 are SGHAT and FQDESV (reference sequence). CDR3 sequence: CASSFGQGNEQYF. DNA of the CDR3: TGTGCCAGCAGCTTCGGCCAGGGGAACGAGCAGTACTTC.

The chain employs TRBV24-1 and TRBJ1-3; D gene unclear. Germline CDR1 and CDR2: KGHDR and SFDVKD. V was trimmed by 0 bases and J by 0 bases, leaving 8 bases between them. The CDR3 has 16 amino acids. In nucleotides, the CDR3 is TGTGCCACCAGTGATTTGTCGAGGTGCTCTGGAAACACCATATATTTT. Translation: CATSDLSRCSGNTIYF.

The V gene is TRBV7-9, the J gene TRBJ2-3; D unclear. V was shortened by 5 bases and J by 0 bases, with 18 bases between the two germline ends. CDR3 length equals 17 residues. Germline V CDR1 and CDR2: SEHNR, FQNEAQ (reference sequence). CDR3 sequence: CASSTGSGGSSTDTQYF. CDR3 nucleotides: TGTGCCAGCAGCACCGGGTCGGGCGGCTCCAGCACAGATACGCAGTATTTT.

V usage is TRBV5-1 and J usage is TRBJ2-1, with 15 bases lining up with TRBD2. CDR1 and CDR2 from the germline V gene are SGHRS and YFSETQ. Trimming removed 4 bases from V and 5 bases from J; junction bases left unmatched: 10. CDR3 length equals 18 residues. CDR3 nucleotide sequence: TGCGCCAGCAGCGTAGTCCCGGGACTAGCGGGAGGTAACAATGAGCAGTTCTTC. Amino acid sequence: CASSVVPGLAGGNNEQFF.

The J gene is TRBJ1-4, the V gene TRBV12-3 or TRBV12-4, with TRBD1 matching over 7 bases. J was trimmed by 8 bases and V by 5 bases; bases with no gene match: 11. The CDR3 contains 15 residues. In DNA, the CDR3 is TGTGCCAGCAGTCAGGATGGAGGGGGCTGGGAAAAACTGTTTTTT. Translation: CASSQDGGGWEKLFF.

This clonotype was picked up a small number of times. Since a much larger clone is just one base distant, this may be a read error. Since no conserved phenylalanine or tryptophan closes the CDR3, a read error is the likely cause. This chain's CDR3 is CASSWVRGYSTEAFI. DNA for the CDR3: TGTGCCAGCAGTTGGGTGCGGGGGTACAGCACTGAAGCTTTCATT. The chain has TRBV27 and TRBJ1-1; possibly TRBD1 for D (5 bases). Trimming shortened V by 4 bases and J by 4 bases, and 16 bases separated the two germline ends. Germline lookup yields CDR1 MNHEY and CDR2 SMNVEV (reference sequence). The CDR3 runs to 15 residues.

The chain is built from TRBV4-1 and TRBJ1-1, with D possibly matching TRBD1 (6 bases). The V gene lost 8 bases and the J gene lost 3 bases, with 19 bases spanning the gap. Germline V gene sequence: CDR1 MGHRA, CDR2 YSYEKL. This CDR3 has 15 amino acids. DNA of the CDR3: TGCGCCAGCCGTTGGGCGGCAGGGGAGGACACTGAAGCTTTCTTT. Protein product: CASRWAAGEDTEAFF.

This clonotype was detected a few times. V usage is TRBV28 and J usage is TRBJ1-5, with TRBD1 identical over 7 bases. This CDR3 spans 17 amino acids. Germline CDR1 MDHEN, CDR2 SYDVKM. The V gene end was trimmed by 6 bases and the J gene end by 0 bases; junction bases not matched to a gene: 11. The CDR3 DNA reads as TGTGCCAGCAGACTCGGACAGGCGGCATATAGCAATCAGCCCCAGCATTTT. It encodes CASRLGQAAYSNQPQHF.

This clonotype was seen a few times. This chain uses TRBV6-2 or TRBV6-3 with TRBJ1-2; D gene ambiguous. Germline lookup yields CDR1 MNHEY and CDR2 SVGEGT. The CDR3 is 13 residues long. V shed 8 bases and J shed 8 bases, with 18 bases lying between them. The CDR3 DNA reads as TGTGCCAGCCCAACTGAACCTAAGTTGGGCTACACCTTC. Protein sequence: CASPTEPKLGYTF.

This clonotype occurred a few times. The chain employs TRBV9 and TRBJ2-1; a possible D gene is TRBD2 (6 bases). The CDR3 sequence is 14 residues long. The germline V and J ends were trimmed by 0 bases and 10 bases, with 14 bases remaining between them. The germline V gene has CDR1 SGDLS and CDR2 YYNGEE. CDR3 DNA: TGTGCCAGCAGCGTAGGTGGGTCTAGCGTAGAGCAGTTCTTC. Amino acids: CASSVGGSSVEQFF. The full variable domain, its missing parts supplied by reference TRBV9 and TRBJ2-1, is DSGVTQTPKHLITATGQRVTLRCSPRSGDLSVYWYQQSLDQGLQFLIQYYNGEERAKGNILERFSAQQFPDLHSELNLSSLELGDSALYFCASSVGGSSVEQFFGPGTRLTVL.

This clonotype was detected ten times or more. The chain couples TRBV27 to TRBJ2-3; maybe TRBD1 (5 bases). Germline V gives CDR1 MNHEY, CDR2 SMNVEV (reference sequence). CDR3 length: 15 amino acids. V gave up 8 bases and J gave up 2 bases, with 17 bases separating them. In nucleotides, the CDR3 is TGTGCCAGCTCTATAAGGGCAGGGCACACAGATACGCAGTATTTT. Protein sequence: CASSIRAGHTDTQYF.

As concerns this clonotype: A much larger clone is a single base away; this may be a read error. V gene TRBV6-2 or TRBV6-3 combines with J gene TRBJ2-3, with D possibly TRBD1 on 6 matching bases. The J call may be faulty, since TRBJ2-1 better matches the DNA end. The germline gives CDR1 MNHEY, CDR2 SVGEGT. The CDR3 has 12 amino acids. The chain's CDR3 is CASRQGDREQFF. Written as DNA, the CDR3 is TGTGCCAGCAGACAGGGAGATCGCGAGCAGTTCTTC.